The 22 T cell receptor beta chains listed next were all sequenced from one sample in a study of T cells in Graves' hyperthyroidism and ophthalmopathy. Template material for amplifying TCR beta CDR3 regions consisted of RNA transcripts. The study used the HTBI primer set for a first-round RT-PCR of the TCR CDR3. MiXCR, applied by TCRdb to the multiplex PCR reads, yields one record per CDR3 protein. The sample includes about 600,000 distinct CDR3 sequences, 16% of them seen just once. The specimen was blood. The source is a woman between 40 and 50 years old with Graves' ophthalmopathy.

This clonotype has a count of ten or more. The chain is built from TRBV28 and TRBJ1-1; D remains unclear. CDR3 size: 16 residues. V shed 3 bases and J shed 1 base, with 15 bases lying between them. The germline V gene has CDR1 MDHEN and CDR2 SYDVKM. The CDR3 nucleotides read TGTGCCAGCAGTTTCAACCCGGGAAACGGGAACACTGAAGCTTTCTTT. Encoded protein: CASSFNPGNGNTEAFF.

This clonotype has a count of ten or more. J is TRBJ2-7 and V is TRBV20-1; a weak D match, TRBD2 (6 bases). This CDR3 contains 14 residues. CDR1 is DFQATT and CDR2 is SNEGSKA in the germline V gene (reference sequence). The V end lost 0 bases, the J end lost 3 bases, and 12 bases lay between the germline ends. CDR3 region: CSARDSGEDYEQYF. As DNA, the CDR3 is TGCAGTGCTAGAGATTCGGGAGAGGACTACGAGCAGTACTTC.

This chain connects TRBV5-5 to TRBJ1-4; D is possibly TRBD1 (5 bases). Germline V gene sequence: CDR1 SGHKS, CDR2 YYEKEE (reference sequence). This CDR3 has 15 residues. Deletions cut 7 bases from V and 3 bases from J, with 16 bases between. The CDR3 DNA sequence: TGTGCCAGCGGGGCCTCCGGTGCAGCTAATGAAAAACTGTTTTTT. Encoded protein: CASGASGAANEKLFF.

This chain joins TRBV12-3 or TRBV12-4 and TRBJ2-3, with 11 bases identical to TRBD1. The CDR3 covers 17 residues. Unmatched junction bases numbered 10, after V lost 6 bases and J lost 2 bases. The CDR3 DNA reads TGTGCCAGCAGCTGGACAGGGGGCGAAGGGAACACAGATACGCAGTATTTT. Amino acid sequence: CASSWTGGEGNTDTQYF.

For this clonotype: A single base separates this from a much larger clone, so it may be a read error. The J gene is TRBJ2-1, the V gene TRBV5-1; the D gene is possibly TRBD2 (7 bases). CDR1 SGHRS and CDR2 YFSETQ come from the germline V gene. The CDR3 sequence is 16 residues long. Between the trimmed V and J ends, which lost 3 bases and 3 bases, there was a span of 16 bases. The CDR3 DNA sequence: TGCGCCAGCAGCTCTTCTTGGCGGGGGCTCTACAATGAGCAGTTCTTC. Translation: CASSSSWRGLYNEQFF.

CDR3 region: CASSEASPRGVSGANVLTF. The CDR3 coding sequence is TGTGCCAGCAGTGAAGCTTCGCCCAGGGGGGTCTCTGGGGCCAACGTCCTGACTTTC. V and J are TRBV2 and TRBJ2-6; D is perhaps TRBD1 (7 bases). This CDR3 has 19 amino acids. Trimming stripped 0 bases from V and 0 bases from J, with 15 bases between. Germline assignment: CDR1 SNHLY and CDR2 FYNNEI.

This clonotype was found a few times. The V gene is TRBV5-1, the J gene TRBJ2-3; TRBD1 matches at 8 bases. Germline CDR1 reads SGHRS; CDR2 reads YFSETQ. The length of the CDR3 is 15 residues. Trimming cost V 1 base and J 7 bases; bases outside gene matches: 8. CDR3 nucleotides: TGCGCCAGCAGCTTGATGGGACAGGAAAGAAATACGCAGTATTTT. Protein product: CASSLMGQERNTQYF.

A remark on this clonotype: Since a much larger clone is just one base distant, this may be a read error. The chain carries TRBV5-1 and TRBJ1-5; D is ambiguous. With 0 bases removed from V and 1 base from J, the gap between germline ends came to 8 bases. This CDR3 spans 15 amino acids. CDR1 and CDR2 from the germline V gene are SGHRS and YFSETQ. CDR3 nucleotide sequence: TGCGCCAGCAGCTTGGAAGGGATGAGCAATCAGCCCCAGCATTTT. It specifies CASSLEGMSNQPQHF.

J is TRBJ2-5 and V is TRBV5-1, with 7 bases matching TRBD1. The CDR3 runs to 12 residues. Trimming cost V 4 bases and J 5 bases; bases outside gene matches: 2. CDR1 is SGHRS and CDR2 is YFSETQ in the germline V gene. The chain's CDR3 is CASSEDRETQYF. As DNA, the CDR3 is TGCGCCAGCAGCGAGGACAGGGAGACCCAGTACTTC.

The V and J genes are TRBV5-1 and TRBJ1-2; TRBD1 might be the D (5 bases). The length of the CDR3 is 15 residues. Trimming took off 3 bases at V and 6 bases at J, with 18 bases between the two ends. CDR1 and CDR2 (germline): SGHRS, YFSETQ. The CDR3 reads CASSSAGREGHGYTF. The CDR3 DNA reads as TGCGCCAGCAGCTCGGCAGGCCGGGAGGGGCATGGCTACACCTTC.

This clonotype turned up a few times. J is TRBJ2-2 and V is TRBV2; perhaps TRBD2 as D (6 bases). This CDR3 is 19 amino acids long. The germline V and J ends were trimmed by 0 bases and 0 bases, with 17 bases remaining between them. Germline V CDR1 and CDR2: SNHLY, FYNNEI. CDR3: CASSEALAYSESNTGELFF. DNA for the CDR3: TGTGCCAGCAGTGAAGCGCTAGCGTACAGCGAGTCGAACACCGGGGAGCTGTTTTTT.

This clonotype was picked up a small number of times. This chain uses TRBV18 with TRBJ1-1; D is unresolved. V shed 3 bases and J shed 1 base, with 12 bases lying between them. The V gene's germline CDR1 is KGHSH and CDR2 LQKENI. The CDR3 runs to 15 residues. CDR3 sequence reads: CASSPALKSNTEAFF. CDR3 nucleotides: TGTGCCAGCTCACCGGCCTTAAAATCGAACACTGAAGCTTTCTTT.

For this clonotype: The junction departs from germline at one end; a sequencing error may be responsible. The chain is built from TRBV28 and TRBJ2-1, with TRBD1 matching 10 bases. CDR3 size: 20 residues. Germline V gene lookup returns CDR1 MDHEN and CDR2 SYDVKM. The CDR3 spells CANSSNRDRGYYSSYNEQFF. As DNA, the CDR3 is TGTGCCAACAGTTCTAACCGGGACAGGGGTTATTATAGCTCCTACAATGAGCAGTTCTTC.

The CDR3 DNA reads as TGTGCCAGCAGCCGCTCCCGGGACAGGGTGGGAAACACCATATATTTT. Translating it yields CASSRSRDRVGNTIYF. This sequence joins TRBV27 and TRBJ1-3; 9 bases line up with TRBD1. The CDR3 spans 16 residues. Unmatched junction bases numbered 10, after V lost 6 bases and J lost 4 bases. Germline CDR1 MNHEY, CDR2 SMNVEV (reference sequence).

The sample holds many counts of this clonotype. This chain's CDR3 is CASSTRTGPLYGYTF. CDR3 coding DNA: TGTGCCAGTAGCACTCGGACAGGACCACTCTATGGCTACACCTTC. This chain connects TRBV19 to TRBJ1-2, with TRBD1 matching 7 bases. CDR3 length: 15 amino acids. In germline, CDR1 is LNHDA, CDR2 SQIVND (reference sequence). V shed 6 bases and J 4 bases; nucleotides not matched to a gene: 11.

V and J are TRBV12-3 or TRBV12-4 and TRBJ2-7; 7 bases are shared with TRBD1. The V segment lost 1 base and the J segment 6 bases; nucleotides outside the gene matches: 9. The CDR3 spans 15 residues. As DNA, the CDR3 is TGTGCCAGCAGTTTAGTAGGGGGCGCGATCTTCGAGCAGTACTTC. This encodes CASSLVGGAIFEQYF.

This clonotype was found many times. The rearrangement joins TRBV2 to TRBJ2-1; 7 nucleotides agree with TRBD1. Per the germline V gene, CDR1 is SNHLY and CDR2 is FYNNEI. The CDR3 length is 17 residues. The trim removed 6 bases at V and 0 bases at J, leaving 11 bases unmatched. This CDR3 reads CASSDRQGVSSYNEQFF. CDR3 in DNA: TGTGCCAGCAGCGATAGACAGGGCGTAAGCTCCTACAATGAGCAGTTCTTC.

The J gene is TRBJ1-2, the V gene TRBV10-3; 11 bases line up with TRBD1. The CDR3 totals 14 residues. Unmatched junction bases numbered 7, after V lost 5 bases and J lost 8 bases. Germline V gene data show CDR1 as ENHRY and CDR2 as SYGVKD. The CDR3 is CAISSDRGLLGYTF. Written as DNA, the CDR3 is TGTGCCATCAGTTCGGACAGGGGGCTCTTGGGCTACACCTTC.

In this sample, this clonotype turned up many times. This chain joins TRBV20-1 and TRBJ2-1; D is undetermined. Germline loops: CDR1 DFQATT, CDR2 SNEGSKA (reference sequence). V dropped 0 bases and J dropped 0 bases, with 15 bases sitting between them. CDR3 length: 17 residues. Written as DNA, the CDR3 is TGCAGTGCTAGAGATCTCAAGGGCCTTAGCTCCTACAATGAGCAGTTCTTC. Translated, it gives CSARDLKGLSSYNEQFF.

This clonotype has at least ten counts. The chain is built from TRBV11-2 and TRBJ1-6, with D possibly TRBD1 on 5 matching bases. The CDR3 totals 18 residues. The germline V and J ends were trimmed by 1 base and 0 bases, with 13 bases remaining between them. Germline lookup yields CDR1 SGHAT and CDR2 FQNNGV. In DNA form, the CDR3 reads TGTGCCAGCAGCTTAGGCAGGGAGAGAGGCTCCTATAATTCACCCCTCCACTTT. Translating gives CASSLGRERGSYNSPLHF.

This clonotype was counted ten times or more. As DNA, the CDR3 is TGTGCCTGGAGAGAGGCAGGGAACAATCAGCCCCAGCATTTT. Protein product: CAWREAGNNQPQHF. This chain links TRBV30 with TRBJ1-5, with D tentatively TRBD1 (5 bases). Per germline, CDR1 GTSNPN and CDR2 SVGIG (reference sequence). V lost 3 bases to trimming and J lost 3 bases, with 12 bases between them. This CDR3 has 14 amino acids.

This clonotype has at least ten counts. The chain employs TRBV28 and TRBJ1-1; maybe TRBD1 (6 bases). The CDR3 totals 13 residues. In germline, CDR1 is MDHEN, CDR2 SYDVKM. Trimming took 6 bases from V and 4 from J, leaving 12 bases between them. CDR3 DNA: TGTGCCAGCAGAGCCGACAGGACCACTGAAGCTTTCTTT. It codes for CASRADRTTEAFF.